The clone carrying this T cell receptor beta chain appeared once. Its specificity is not known. This sample was included in a study of CD8 T cell repertoires and HIV-1 epitope variants. Study-wide context: Each of Twenty-five Gag and Nef epitope peptides stimulated a separate culture. Epitopes were three Gag families plus Nef HW9 and YT9. IL-2, IL-7 and IL-15 were added on days 3 and 7 of approximately 10-day cultures.

Profiled with immunoSEQ multiplex PCR; TCRdb holds only in-frame clones, not every one. The data show some 5,000 clones, roughly two thirds seen once. The CDR3 length is 15 residues. Germline lookup yields CDR1 SGHTA and CDR2 FQGNSA. Between the trimmed V and J ends, which lost 2 bases and 1 base, there was a span of 11 bases. The chain links TRBV7-2 to TRBJ1-1; the D gene is possibly TRBD1 (5 bases). Input material: cultured CD8+ T cells derived from PBMCs. This clonotype was obtained from a male donor with HIV. DNA of the CDR3: TGTGCCAGCAGCTTACAACCGGGGCCGAACACTGAAGCTTTCTTT. Its protein product is CASSLQPGPNTEAFF.